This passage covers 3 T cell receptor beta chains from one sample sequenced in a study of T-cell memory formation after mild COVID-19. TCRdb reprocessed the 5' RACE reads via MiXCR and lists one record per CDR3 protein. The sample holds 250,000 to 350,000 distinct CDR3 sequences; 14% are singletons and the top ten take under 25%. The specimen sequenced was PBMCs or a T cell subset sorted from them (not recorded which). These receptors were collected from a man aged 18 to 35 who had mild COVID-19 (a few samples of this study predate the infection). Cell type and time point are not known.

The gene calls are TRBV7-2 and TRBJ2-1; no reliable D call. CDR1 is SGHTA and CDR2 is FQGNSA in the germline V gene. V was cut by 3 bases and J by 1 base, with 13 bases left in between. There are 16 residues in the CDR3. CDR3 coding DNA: TGTGCCAGCAGCTTGGCCGCGTCAGCATCCTACAATGAGCAGTTCTTC. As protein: CASSLAASASYNEQFF.

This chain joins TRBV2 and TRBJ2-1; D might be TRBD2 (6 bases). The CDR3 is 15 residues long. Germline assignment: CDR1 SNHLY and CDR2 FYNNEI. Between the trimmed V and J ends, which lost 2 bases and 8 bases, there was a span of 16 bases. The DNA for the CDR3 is TGTGCCAGCAGTGAATTCGCGGAGGGCATCGATGAGCAGTTCTTC. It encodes CASSEFAEGIDEQFF. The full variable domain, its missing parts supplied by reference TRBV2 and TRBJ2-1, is EPEVTQTPSHQVTQMGQEVILRCVPISNHLYFYWYRQILGQKVEFLVSFYNNEISEKSEIFDDQFSVERPDGSNFTLKIRSTKLEDSAMYFCASSEFAEGIDEQFFGPGTRLTVL.

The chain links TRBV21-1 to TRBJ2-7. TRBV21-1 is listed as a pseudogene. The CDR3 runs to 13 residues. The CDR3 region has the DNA TGTGCCAGTCAGGGTGAGAGGTCGGAAGAGCAGTACGTC. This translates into CASQGERSEEQYV.